This T cell receptor (beta chain) was obtained from a study of blood T cell repertoires in COVID-19. Some clones are missing from TCRdb's copy, which holds only in-frame ones; the method was immunoSEQ multiplex PCR. The data contain around 200,000 clones, about 91% of them seen just once; the ten biggest clones take up around 0.77%. V was pared by 2 bases and J by 7 bases, with 8 bases of the junction left unmatched. The CDR3 consists of 15 residues. CDR1 and CDR2 from the germline V gene are MGHRA and YSYEKL. Two negative PCRs, clearance, or symptom resolution characterized the recovered Cohort 3 donors.

This sequence was found in a woman aged 18-29 years who had recovered from COVID-19. What was sequenced was PBMCs or T cells enriched from blood (not recorded which). This chain joins TRBV4-1 and TRBJ2-1; 7 bases fit TRBD1. The CDR3 sequence is CASSQPEGARNEQFF. CDR3 bases: TGCGCCAGCAGCCAACCTGAGGGGGCGCGGAATGAGCAGTTCTTC.